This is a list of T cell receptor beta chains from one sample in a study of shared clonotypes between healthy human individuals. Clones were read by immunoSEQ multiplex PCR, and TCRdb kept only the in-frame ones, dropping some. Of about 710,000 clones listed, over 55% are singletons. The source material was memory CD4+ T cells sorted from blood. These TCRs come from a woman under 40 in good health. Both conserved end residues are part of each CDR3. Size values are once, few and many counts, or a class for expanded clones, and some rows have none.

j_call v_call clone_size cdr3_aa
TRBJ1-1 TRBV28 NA CATLPNDRGLNAEAFF
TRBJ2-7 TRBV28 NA CASSLSPRQNYEQYF
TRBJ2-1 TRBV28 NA CASTRAGGFNEQFF
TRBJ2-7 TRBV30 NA CAWSGGGAIYEQYF
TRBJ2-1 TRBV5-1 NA CASSPGLAGGLGNEQFF
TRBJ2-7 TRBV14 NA CASSRWGEQYF
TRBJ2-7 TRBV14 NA CASSFTSSYEQYF
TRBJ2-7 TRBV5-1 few CASSLGEIGHEQYF
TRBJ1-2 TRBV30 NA CAWSGLPIHGYTF
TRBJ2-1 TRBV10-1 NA CASSVSLAGGVYNEQFF
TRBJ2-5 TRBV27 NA CASSPSWGVETQYF
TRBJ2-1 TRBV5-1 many CASSLESSGYNEQFF
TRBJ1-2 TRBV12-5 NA CASGLVTGSGQVGGYTF
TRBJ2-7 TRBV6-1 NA CASSTRGQDEQYF
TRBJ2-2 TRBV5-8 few CASSPGTPLAGELFF
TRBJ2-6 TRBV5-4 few CASSLASQLSGANVLTF
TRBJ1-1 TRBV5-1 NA CASSLETPPGTEAFF
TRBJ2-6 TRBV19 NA CASSSGNLSPLSGANVLTF
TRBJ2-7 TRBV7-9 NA CASSLAGLTYEQYF
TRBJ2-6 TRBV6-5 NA CASSYLSGANVLTF
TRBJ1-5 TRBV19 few CASQTDASNQPQHF
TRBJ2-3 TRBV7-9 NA CASSEIAGGGTDTQYF
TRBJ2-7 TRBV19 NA CASSRPYSGTYEQYF